This TCR beta chain was sequenced during a study of blood T cell repertoires in COVID-19. About the research overall: Acute and convalescent COVID-19 specimens originated in the United States, Italy and Spain. T cells, B-cell-depleted T cells, or PBMCs provided the cDNA or gDNA that served as material.

The CDR3 totals 13 residues. The germline CDR1 and CDR2 sequences are SQVTM and ANQGSEA. Trimming pared 3 bases from V and 2 bases from J, leaving 10 bases between. Original data processing: Counts of nucleated cells, estimated from reference gene primer amplification, were obtained. The protocol was immunoSEQ multiplex PCR, while the TCRdb copy is restricted to in-frame clones and leaves out a portion. For V, J and clone size, that table is used; D and trimming come from the DNA. Here the sample spans fewer than 85,000 clones, around 85% being singletons. The sequenced sample was peripheral blood. The sequence was obtained from an older man with acute or convalescent COVID-19. V usage is TRBV29-1 and J usage is TRBJ1-2; tentative D call: TRBD1 (5 bases). The CDR3: CSVDPSGNYGYTF. For the CDR3, the DNA is TGCAGCGTTGACCCTTCAGGGAACTATGGCTACACCTTC.